The 28 T cell receptor beta chains below were found in one sample sequenced in a study of blood T cell repertoires in COVID-19 (dated by TCRdb to the early 2020s). To prepare the library, the immunoSEQ multiplex PCR assay was applied. TCRdb provides this immuneACCESS table in a form limited to in-frame rearrangements. Some clones are lacking; in checked studies, under half of them reflect an unresolved V gene, and why the rest are absent is not known. The sample table contains 130,000 to 150,000 clones; only one count was recorded for more than 75% of them. The ten largest clones represent 10% to 15% of the sample. The sequenced sample consisted of peripheral blood. These receptors all stem from a man between 60 and 75 years old with active or convalescent COVID-19.

The gene calls are TRBV27 and TRBJ2-3; D call uncertain. Germline-derived CDR1 and CDR2 are MNHEY and SMNVEV (reference sequence). The CDR3 covers 14 residues. Trimming took 3 bases from V and 6 from J, leaving 13 bases between them. The CDR3 DNA follows: TGTGCCAGCAGTTTTCACTCATCAACCGATACGCAGTATTTT. Translation: CASSFHSSTDTQYF.

V usage is TRBV7-6 and J usage is TRBJ2-3; 8 bases are a match to TRBD2. The CDR3 is made up of 16 amino acids. Trimming at V came to 5 bases and at J to 2 bases, leaving 9 bases not matched to a gene. The germline V gene encodes CDR1 SGHVS and CDR2 FNYEAQ. CDR3: CASSRPKRENTDTQYF. The DNA for the CDR3 is TGTGCCAGCAGCCGTCCTAAGCGGGAGAACACAGATACGCAGTATTTT.

J is TRBJ2-2 and V is TRBV5-1, with D unclear. The CDR3 is made up of 13 amino acids. Trimming left V 0 bases short and J 5 bases short, with 5 bases between. Germline-derived CDR1 and CDR2 are SGHRS and YFSETQ. This CDR3 is CASSLAMTGELFF. Here the CDR3 DNA reads TGCGCCAGCAGCTTGGCTATGACCGGGGAGCTGTTTTTT.

The chain links TRBV7-8 to TRBJ1-6, with D perhaps TRBD1 (5 bases). Germline CDR1 SGHVS, CDR2 FQNEAQ. The CDR3 runs to 17 residues. V lost 2 bases, J lost 2 bases, and 13 bases lay in between. This CDR3 reads CASSLMAQGAYNSPLHF. In nucleotides, the CDR3 is TGTGCCAGCAGCTTAATGGCCCAGGGCGCCTATAATTCACCCCTCCACTTT.

The chain carries TRBV7-6 and TRBJ1-4, with D possibly matching TRBD1 (5 bases). The germline CDR1 and CDR2 sequences are SGHVS and FNYEAQ. The CDR3 totals 14 residues. The ends were cut back, 2 bases at V and 7 bases at J, with 11 bases in the middle. For the CDR3, the DNA is TGTGCCAGCAGCTTATCCCAGGGAACTGAAAAACTGTTTTTT. It translates to CASSLSQGTEKLFF. The variable domain in full, with the rest retrieved from reference TRBV7-6 and TRBJ1-4, is GAGVSQSPRYKVTKRGQDVALRCDPISGHVSLYWYRQALGQGPEFLTYFNYEAQQDKSGLPNDRFSAERPEGSISTLTIQRTEQRDSAMYRCASSLSQGTEKLFFGSGTQLSVL.

The V gene is TRBV27, the J gene TRBJ1-2, with D perhaps TRBD1 (6 bases). V was shortened by 8 bases and J by 2 bases, with 18 bases between the two germline ends. Germline V gene lookup returns CDR1 MNHEY and CDR2 SMNVEV (reference sequence). This CDR3 is 15 amino acids long. CDR3 residues: CASALGARFNYGYTF. The DNA for the CDR3 is TGTGCCAGCGCCTTGGGGGCGCGGTTCAACTATGGCTACACCTTC.

This clone was seen only once. This sequence joins TRBV2 and TRBJ2-5; D call uncertain. V dropped 1 base and J dropped 3 bases, with 3 bases sitting between them. Germline V CDR1 and CDR2: SNHLY, FYNNEI. CDR3 size: 12 residues. CDR3 sequence: CASSEVEETQYF. DNA of the CDR3: TGTGCCAGCAGTGAAGTAGAAGAGACCCAGTACTTC.

This chain joins TRBV6-5 and TRBJ2-7, with TRBD1 identical over 9 bases. The germline V gene encodes CDR1 MNHEY and CDR2 SVGAGI. The CDR3 sequence is 15 residues long. Trimming at V came to 6 bases and at J to 3 bases, leaving 9 bases not matched to a gene. CDR3 sequence reads: CASRGGEDRGYEQYF. CDR3 in DNA: TGTGCCAGCAGAGGGGGCGAGGACAGGGGCTACGAGCAGTACTTC.

The V and J genes are TRBV5-1 and TRBJ2-3; 14 bases agree with TRBD2. The V gene's germline CDR1 is SGHRS and CDR2 YFSETQ. The J segment lost 8 bases and the V segment lost 0 bases, leaving 5 bases of the junction unmatched. The CDR3 length is 16 residues. CDR3 nucleotide sequence: TGCGCCAGCAGCTTGGGGGGACTAGCGGGAGAAGGTACGCAGTATTTT. Its translation is CASSLGGLAGEGTQYF.

The V gene is TRBV2, the J gene TRBJ2-1; 8 bases are shared with TRBD2. CDR3 length: 14 amino acids. J lost 9 bases, V lost 7 bases, and 11 bases had no gene match. Looked up from germline, CDR1 is SNHLY and CDR2 is FYNNEI. CDR3 in DNA: TGTGCCAGCAAGGGACTAGGGCCGGTTGGTGAGCAGTTCTTC. Translating it yields CASKGLGPVGEQFF.

This sequence joins TRBV4-3 and TRBJ2-1; TRBD2 agrees at 7 bases. The CDR3 totals 16 residues. V shed 4 bases, J shed 1 base, and the junction held 7 bases outside the gene matches. Germline-derived CDR1 and CDR2 are LGHNA and YSLEER. CDR3 nucleotide sequence: TGCGCCAGCAGCCTGGTCTGGCGGGAGTCCTACAATGAGCAGTTCTTC. This codes for CASSLVWRESYNEQFF.

This clone was counted a few times. The chain has TRBV4-1 and TRBJ1-2, with 10 bases matching TRBD1. Unmatched junction bases numbered 11, after V lost 1 base and J lost 0 bases. Germline loops: CDR1 MGHRA, CDR2 YSYEKL. CDR3 length equals 19 residues. The CDR3 here is CASSQVATGGPLANYGYTF. The CDR3 bases are TGCGCCAGCAGCCAAGTAGCGACAGGGGGCCCGCTGGCTAACTATGGCTACACCTTC.

This chain connects TRBV7-8 to TRBJ1-1, with 8 bases aligning to TRBD1. The CDR3 has 13 residues. Germline V lookup: CDR1 SGHVS, CDR2 FQNEAQ. V was pared by 5 bases and J by 6 bases, with 5 bases of the junction left unmatched. The CDR3 DNA sequence: TGTGCCAGCAGCCGGCACAGGGGGGCTGAAGCTTTCTTT. Residues: CASSRHRGAEAFF.

V gene TRBV24-1 combines with J gene TRBJ2-5; perhaps TRBD2 as D (5 bases). Germline lookup yields CDR1 KGHDR and CDR2 SFDVKD. The V end lost 9 bases, the J end lost 0 bases, and 10 bases lay between the germline ends. This CDR3 has 13 amino acids. The DNA for the CDR3 is TGTGCCACCGCGCGGGCCAACCAAGAGACCCAGTACTTC. Residues: CATARANQETQYF.

The chain carries TRBV5-1 and TRBJ2-1; 8 bases are a match to TRBD2. CDR1 is SGHRS and CDR2 is YFSETQ in the germline V gene. The CDR3 is 18 amino acids. The V segment lost 0 bases and the J segment 9 bases; nucleotides outside the gene matches: 17. The CDR3 spells CASSLGGPAGLVGAEQFF. In DNA, the CDR3 is TGCGCCAGCAGCTTGGGTGGGCCAGCGGGACTAGTAGGAGCTGAGCAGTTCTTC.

This rearrangement joins TRBV25-1 to TRBJ1-6; 8 bases line up with TRBD1. The CDR3 is 15 amino acids. Germline values: CDR1 MGHDK, CDR2 SYGVNS. Germline trimming cut 1 base from V and 9 bases from J; bases unmatched to any gene: 5. CDR3 bases: TGTGCCAGCAGTGAATTGGGACAGGCGAGTTCACCCCTCCACTTT. It encodes CASSELGQASSPLHF.

The rearrangement uses TRBV7-3 and TRBJ2-3, with D unclear. The germline V gene encodes CDR1 SGHTA and CDR2 FQGTGA. This CDR3 contains 15 residues. Trimming removed 3 bases from V and 6 bases from J, with 16 bases in between. CDR3 sequence: CASSFDPTPGDTQYF. CDR3 DNA: TGTGCCAGCAGCTTCGACCCTACCCCCGGGGATACGCAGTATTTT.

V gene TRBV5-1 combines with J gene TRBJ1-2; D might be TRBD1 (6 bases). V was trimmed by 7 bases and J by 7 bases, leaving 14 bases between them. This CDR3 has 12 residues. Germline CDR1 and CDR2: SGHRS and YFSETQ. The DNA for the CDR3 is TGCGCCAGCGAGGGGGGGCAGAGTGGCTACACCTTC. Its translation is CASEGGQSGYTF.

V usage is TRBV5-1 and J usage is TRBJ2-5, with D possibly being TRBD2 (6 bases). The V gene lost 4 bases and the J gene lost 5 bases, with 15 bases spanning the gap. CDR1 and CDR2 (germline): SGHRS, YFSETQ. This CDR3 is 14 amino acids long. The CDR3 protein is CASSTPEGGETQYF. The CDR3 DNA reads as TGCGCCAGCAGCACCCCGGAGGGTGGGGAGACCCAGTACTTC.

The gene calls are TRBV7-9 and TRBJ1-2; D is possibly TRBD1 (6 bases). CDR1 is SEHNR and CDR2 is FQNEAQ in the germline V gene (reference sequence). The CDR3 loop spans 14 amino acids. Trimming took 1 base from V and 6 from J, leaving 12 bases between them. CDR3 nucleotide sequence: TGTGCCAGCAGCTTAGAATCAGGGGCTCATGGCTACACCTTC. Amino acids: CASSLESGAHGYTF.

This chain uses TRBV10-3 with TRBJ1-5, with 10 nucleotides matching TRBD1. J lost 3 bases, V lost 0 bases, and 2 bases had no gene match. Germline V gene data show CDR1 as ENHRY and CDR2 as SYGVKD. The CDR3 covers 16 residues. Here the CDR3 DNA reads TGTGCCATCAGTGAGTCGGGACAGGGGTACAATCAGCCCCAGCATTTT. It encodes CAISESGQGYNQPQHF.

The V and J genes are TRBV19 and TRBJ1-5; no definite D call. The CDR3 covers 16 residues. Germline values: CDR1 LNHDA, CDR2 SQIVND (reference sequence). Trimming stripped 10 bases from V and 0 bases from J, with 19 bases between. The CDR3 loop reads CATYDGESLSNQPQHF. CDR3 in DNA: TGTGCCACCTACGATGGGGAGTCACTTAGCAATCAGCCCCAGCATTTT.

The chain uses TRBV5-6 and TRBJ1-1; D remains ambiguous. Between the trimmed V and J ends, which lost 4 bases and 1 base, there was a span of 17 bases. The CDR3 is 16 residues long. The germline V gene has CDR1 SGHDT and CDR2 YYEEEE. The CDR3 region is CASSPLKRGTNTEAFF. The CDR3 DNA sequence: TGTGCCAGCAGCCCCCTCAAGCGGGGAACGAACACTGAAGCTTTCTTT.

This chain uses TRBV5-1 with TRBJ2-2, with a tentative D call TRBD2 (6 bases). V was cut by 6 bases and J by 4 bases, with 13 bases left in between. Germline V gene sequence: CDR1 SGHRS, CDR2 YFSETQ. CDR3 length: 14 residues. The DNA of the CDR3 is TGCGCCAGCACCACGCTGGGGGGCACCGGGGAGCTGTTTTTT. This sequence encodes CASTTLGGTGELFF.

The chain has TRBV7-8 and TRBJ1-1; maybe TRBD1 (6 bases). There are 15 residues in the CDR3. Germline-derived CDR1 and CDR2 are SGHVS and FQNEAQ. The V and J ends lost 5 bases and 6 bases respectively, with 19 bases between them. For the CDR3, the DNA is TGTGCCAGCAGCGCACATAGCGGGTCAGGGGCTGAAGCTTTCTTT. Translation gives CASSAHSGSGAEAFF. Looking up the rest from reference TRBV7-8 and TRBJ1-1 gives the full variable domain: GAGVSQSPRYKVAKRGQDVALRCDPISGHVSLFWYQQALGQGPEFLTYFQNEAQLDKSGLPSDRFFAERPEGSVSTLKIQRTQQEDSAVYLCASSAHSGSGAEAFFGQGTRLTVV.

CDR3 residues: CATSGVGGEEKLFF. For the CDR3, the DNA is TGTGCCACCAGTGGAGTGGGTGGGGAGGAAAAACTGTTTTTT. The rearrangement links TRBV24-1 to TRBJ1-4, with D uncertain. V gave up 5 bases and J gave up 8 bases, with 14 bases separating them. From germline, CDR1 is KGHDR and CDR2 SFDVKD. This CDR3 is built from 14 residues.

The chain employs TRBV7-6 and TRBJ1-5; 7 bases align to TRBD1. Germline loops: CDR1 SGHVS, CDR2 FNYEAQ. V shed 5 bases and J 4 bases; nucleotides not matched to a gene: 11. The CDR3 sequence is 16 residues long. In nucleotides, the CDR3 is TGTGCCAGCAGCCCGGCGGCACAGGGGATGAATCAGCCCCAGCATTTT. It codes for CASSPAAQGMNQPQHF.

V and J are TRBV6-5 and TRBJ2-7; TRBD2 matches at 7 bases. Per the germline V gene, CDR1 is MNHEY and CDR2 is SVGAGI. The V segment lost 7 bases and the J segment 4 bases; nucleotides outside the gene matches: 10. This CDR3 has 14 amino acids. CDR3 loop: CASTGRVGVYEQYF. The CDR3 nucleotides read TGTGCCAGCACTGGGAGGGTGGGAGTATACGAGCAGTACTTC.